The clone carrying this T cell receptor beta chain was seen once. The antigen remains unidentified. The entry originates in a study of CD8 T cells in Susac syndrome. Findings and limits, study-wide: It was acknowledged in the study that its TCR sequencing and HLA analysis involved a relatively small number of individuals.

The CDR3 loop spans 13 amino acids. Germline CDR1 WSHSY, CDR2 SAAADI. V was clipped by 2 bases and J by 6 bases, with 10 bases between them. In the multiple sclerosis control group, patients were treatment-naive and had stable or active relapsing-remitting disease. Negative magnetic isolation gave CD8+ and CD4+ cells; FACS enriched CD8+ TEMRA. Random hexamers were used to reverse transcribe an amount of about 0.45 to 1 ug RNA. Coverage of TCR beta CDR3 amplification by immunoSEQ multiplex PCR extended to 54 Vbeta and 13 Jbeta. A single record per CDR3 protein comes from TCRdb applying MiXCR to the immunoSEQ multiplex PCR reads. The sample includes approximately 180,000 distinct CDR3 sequences, 95% of them seen just once.

This TCR derives from a human donor with multiple sclerosis. The chain has TRBV10-2 and TRBJ1-2; D remains ambiguous. Sequencing input: CD4+ T cells from PBMCs. CDR3 sequence (DNA): TGCGCCAGCAGTGAGGCCCCGCCGGATGGCTACACCTTC. Translating gives CASSEAPPDGYTF.